One and the same sample provided the 13 T cell receptor beta chains below, sequenced in a study of T-cell memory formation after mild COVID-19. TCRdb independently ran MiXCR on the 5' RACE reads; one entry per CDR3 protein. The data contain approximately 580,000 distinct CDR3 sequences, roughly 20% of them singletons. What was sequenced was PBMCs or a T cell subset sorted from them (not recorded which). These receptor sequences come from an adult woman who had mild COVID-19 (a few samples of this study predate the infection). Cell type and time point are not known.

This clonotype was found a few times. The chain is built from TRBV18 and TRBJ1-1, with D tentatively TRBD1 (5 bases). Trimming took off 5 bases at V and 3 bases at J, with 10 bases between the two ends. The CDR3 has 13 amino acids. Germline CDR1 KGHSH, CDR2 LQKENI. The CDR3 nucleotides read TGTGCCAGCTCAGTGGCAGGGTACACTGAAGCTTTCTTT. It translates to CASSVAGYTEAFF.

The rearrangement joins TRBV3-1 to TRBJ2-5; D may be TRBD1 or TRBD2 (6 bases each). Per germline, CDR1 LGHDT and CDR2 YNNKEL (reference sequence). Between the trimmed V and J ends, which lost 0 bases and 7 bases, there was a span of 15 bases. This CDR3 region has 15 residues. CDR3 bases: TGTGCCAGCAGCCAAGATTCGGGGGCCCCACGGACCCAGTACTTC. Encoded protein: CASSQDSGAPRTQYF.

This chain uses TRBV20-1 with TRBJ2-6; 9 nucleotides align to TRBD1. V was pared by 6 bases and J by 2 bases, with 5 bases of the junction left unmatched. Germline-derived CDR1 and CDR2 are DFQATT and SNEGSKA (reference sequence). The CDR3 has 15 amino acids. In nucleotides, the CDR3 is TGCAGTGCCCCAGGACAGGGGACTGGGGCCAACGTCCTGACTTTC. Encoded protein: CSAPGQGTGANVLTF.

V and J are TRBV30 and TRBJ1-1; D unresolved. The germline V gene encodes CDR1 GTSNPN and CDR2 SVGIG (reference sequence). CDR3 length: 14 amino acids. Between the trimmed V and J ends, which lost 0 bases and 0 bases, there was a span of 8 bases. The CDR3 DNA is TGTGCCTGGAGTGTATGGGCCATGAACACTGAAGCTTTCTTT. It translates to CAWSVWAMNTEAFF.

The chain is built from TRBV7-2 and TRBJ1-1; D might be TRBD1 (5 bases). Germline V lookup: CDR1 SGHTA, CDR2 FQGNSA. Trimming shortened V by 5 bases and J by 4 bases, and 14 bases separated the two germline ends. The CDR3 runs 14 residues. Here the CDR3 DNA reads TGTGCCAGCAGCCCCGTGGGGGGAGGCACTGAAGCTTTCTTT. This codes for CASSPVGGGTEAFF.

The sample holds a few counts of this clonotype. The rearrangement uses TRBV4-2 and TRBJ1-4; 7 nucleotides line up with TRBD1. This CDR3 has 15 amino acids. The germline gives CDR1 LGHNA, CDR2 YNFKEQ. V lost 4 bases to trimming and J lost 7 bases; unmatched junction nucleotides: 9. In nucleotides, the CDR3 is TGTGCCAGCAGCCTATTACAGGGGACGTCTGAAAAACTGTTTTTT. Its protein is CASSLLQGTSEKLFF.

This clonotype was seen many times. The germline gene is not matched at one end of the junction; a read error may be the cause. For the CDR3, the DNA is TGCGCCAGCAGCTCCGGACTAGCGGGGGATACGCAGTATTTT. This encodes CASSSGLAGDTQYF. V gene TRBV7-2 combines with J gene TRBJ2-3, with 12 bases identical to TRBD2. This CDR3 is 14 amino acids long. Germline loops: CDR1 SGHTA, CDR2 FQGNSA.

This clonotype showed up just a few times. This sequence joins TRBV20-1 and TRBJ2-3; weak D call: TRBD2 (7 bases). V shed 0 bases and J shed 6 bases, with 13 bases lying between them. CDR3 length: 14 amino acids. Per germline, CDR1 DFQATT and CDR2 SNEGSKA (reference sequence). Written as DNA, the CDR3 is TGCAGTGCTAGAGATAAGGGGGAGGGTGATACGCAGTATTTT. Translating it yields CSARDKGEGDTQYF.

The rearrangement joins TRBV6-2 or TRBV6-3 to TRBJ2-1; D is unclear. The CDR3 is made up of 17 amino acids. Per the germline V gene, CDR1 is MNHEY and CDR2 is SVGEGT. The V gene lost 6 bases and the J gene lost 4 bases, with 22 bases spanning the gap. This CDR3 is CASRSPPTYLRYNEQFF. CDR3 coding DNA: TGTGCCAGCAGAAGCCCACCCACCTACCTTAGATACAATGAGCAGTTCTTC.

This clonotype was observed a few times. This chain uses TRBV24-1 with TRBJ2-5, with a tentative D call TRBD1 (5 bases). V was clipped by 1 base and J by 3 bases, with 5 bases between them. CDR3 length: 13 amino acids. Germline CDR1 KGHDR, CDR2 SFDVKD. The CDR3 DNA sequence: TGTGCCACCAGTGATTTCAGGGAAGAGACCCAGTACTTC. This translates into CATSDFREETQYF.

There are a few counts of this clonotype. The rearrangement links TRBV9 to TRBJ2-5; weak D call: TRBD2 (7 bases). The CDR3 has 17 amino acids. CDR1 SGDLS and CDR2 YYNGEE come from the germline V gene. V shed 0 bases and J shed 2 bases, with 17 bases lying between them. The CDR3 DNA reads as TGTGCCAGCAGCGTAGGCATGGCGGGGGCCTTACAAGAGACCCAGTACTTC. This codes for CASSVGMAGALQETQYF.

The V and J genes are TRBV19 and TRBJ2-2, with 11 bases lining up with TRBD1. The CDR3 has 16 amino acids. After removal of 5 bases from V and 5 bases from J, the junction contained 7 bases not matched to a gene. CDR1 is LNHDA, CDR2 SQIVND, per germline (reference sequence). This CDR3 reads CASSPRTGGRTGELFF. Written as DNA, the CDR3 is TGTGCCAGTAGTCCCCGGACAGGGGGCAGAACCGGGGAGCTGTTTTTT. The full variable domain, in which reference TRBV19 and TRBJ2-2 provide the parts outside the CDR3, is DGGITQSPKYLFRKEGQNVTLSCEQNLNHDAMYWYRQDPGQGLRLIYYSQIVNDFQKGDIAEGYSVSREKKESFPLTVTSAQKNPTAFYLCASSPRTGGRTGELFFGEGSRLTVL.

At least ten counts were recorded for this clonotype. At one boundary the junction diverges from the germline segment, which might be a read error. The J gene is TRBJ2-5, the V gene TRBV7-7; 10 bases align to TRBD2. Germline CDR1 is SSHAT and CDR2 is FNYEAQ (reference sequence). This CDR3 has 16 amino acids. CDR3 DNA: TGTGCTAGCAGCCCCCCGGGACTAGCGTCCGTTGAGACCCAGTACTTC. Translated: CASSPPGLASVETQYF.